This entry features one T cell receptor (beta chain) sequence. Antigen: not known. Trimming removed 4 bases at V and 2 bases at J, with 9 bases between. The CDR3 runs to 14 residues. CDR1 is SGHNT and CDR2 is YYREEE in the germline V gene (reference sequence). Profiled with immunoSEQ multiplex PCR; TCRdb holds only in-frame clones, not every one. The repertoire holds 50,000 to 85,000 clones, 75% to 90% seen once, with about 2.5% in the top ten. The entry originates in a study of OX40 agonist ivuxolimab in advanced cancers. Study-level background: Patients in dose escalation had liver, melanoma, kidney or head and neck cancers.

Study findings and constraints: On average, CD8+ T cells showed a greater number of expanded clones than CD4+.

This sequence was found in an adult with an advanced solid tumor such as melanoma, head and neck, liver or kidney cancer. The sequencing used CD4+ or CD8+ T cells sorted from blood, collected in a trial of the OX40 agonist ivuxolimab. V is TRBV5-4 and J is TRBJ1-4; possible D gene TRBD1, 5 bases. The CDR3 nucleotides read TGTGCCAGCAGCCGGGACCTGACTAATGAAAAACTGTTTTTT. This codes for CASSRDLTNEKLFF.